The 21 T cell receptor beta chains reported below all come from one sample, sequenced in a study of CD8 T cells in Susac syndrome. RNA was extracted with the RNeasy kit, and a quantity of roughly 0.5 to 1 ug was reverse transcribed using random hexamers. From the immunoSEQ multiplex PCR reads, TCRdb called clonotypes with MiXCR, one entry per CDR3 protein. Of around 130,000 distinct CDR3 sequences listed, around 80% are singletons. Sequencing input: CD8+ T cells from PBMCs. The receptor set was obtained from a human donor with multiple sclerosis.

The DNA for the CDR3 is TGTGCCAGCAGTTCTCGGACAGCGACAGGGGTAACTGAAGCTTTCTTT. Translated, it gives CASSSRTATGVTEAFF. The V gene is TRBV28, the J gene TRBJ1-1; TRBD1 agrees at 8 bases. With V trimmed by 4 bases and J by 5 bases, 12 bases remained unmatched. CDR1 MDHEN and CDR2 SYDVKM come from the germline V gene. The CDR3 contains 16 residues.

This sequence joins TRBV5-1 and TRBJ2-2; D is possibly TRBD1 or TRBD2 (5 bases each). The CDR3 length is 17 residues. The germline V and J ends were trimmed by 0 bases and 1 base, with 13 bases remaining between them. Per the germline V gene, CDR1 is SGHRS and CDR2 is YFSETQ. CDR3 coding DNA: TGCGCCAGCAGCTTGGCCAGGGTGGGGGAGAACACCGGGGAGCTGTTTTTT. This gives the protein CASSLARVGENTGELFF.

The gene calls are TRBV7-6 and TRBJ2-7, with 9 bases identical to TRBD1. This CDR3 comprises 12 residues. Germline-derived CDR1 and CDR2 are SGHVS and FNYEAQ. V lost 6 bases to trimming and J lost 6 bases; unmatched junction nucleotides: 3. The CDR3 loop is CASRGQGTEQYF. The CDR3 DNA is TGTGCCAGCAGAGGACAGGGGACCGAGCAGTACTTC.

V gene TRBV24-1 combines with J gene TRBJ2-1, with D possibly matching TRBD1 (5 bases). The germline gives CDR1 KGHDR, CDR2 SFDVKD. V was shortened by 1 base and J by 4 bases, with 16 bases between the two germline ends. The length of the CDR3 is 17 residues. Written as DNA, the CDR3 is TGTGCCACCAGTGATTTCGACAGTTCCAACGGGTACAATGAGCAGTTCTTC. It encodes CATSDFDSSNGYNEQFF.

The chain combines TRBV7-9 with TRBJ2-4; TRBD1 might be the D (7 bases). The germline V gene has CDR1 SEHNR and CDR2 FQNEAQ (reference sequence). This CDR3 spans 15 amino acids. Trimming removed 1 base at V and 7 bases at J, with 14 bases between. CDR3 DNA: TGTGCCAGCAGCTTAGAAGGAGGGGGCGCTAACATTCAGTACTTC. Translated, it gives CASSLEGGGANIQYF.

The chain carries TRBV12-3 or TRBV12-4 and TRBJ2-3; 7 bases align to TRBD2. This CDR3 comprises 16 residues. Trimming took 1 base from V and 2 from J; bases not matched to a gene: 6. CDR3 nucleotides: TGTGCCAGCAGTTTAGGGCTAGCGGCCTCCACAGATACGCAGTATTTT. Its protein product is CASSLGLAASTDTQYF.

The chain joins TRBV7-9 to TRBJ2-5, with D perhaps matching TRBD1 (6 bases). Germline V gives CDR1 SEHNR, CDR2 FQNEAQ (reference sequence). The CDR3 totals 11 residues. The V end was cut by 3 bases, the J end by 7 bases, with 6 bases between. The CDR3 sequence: CASSFRGTQYF. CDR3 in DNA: TGTGCCAGCAGCTTCAGGGGGACCCAGTACTTC.

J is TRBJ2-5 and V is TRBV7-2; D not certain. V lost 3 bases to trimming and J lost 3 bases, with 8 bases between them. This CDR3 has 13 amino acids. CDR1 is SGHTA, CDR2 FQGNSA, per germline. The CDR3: CASSFAGKETQYF. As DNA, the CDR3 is TGTGCCAGCAGCTTTGCAGGAAAAGAGACCCAGTACTTC.

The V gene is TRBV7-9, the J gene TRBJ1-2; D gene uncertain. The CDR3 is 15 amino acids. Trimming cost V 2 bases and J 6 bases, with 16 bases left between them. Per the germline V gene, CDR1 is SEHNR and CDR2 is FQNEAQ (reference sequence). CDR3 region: CASSLMLVGLDGYTF. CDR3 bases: TGTGCCAGCAGCTTAATGTTGGTAGGGCTTGATGGCTACACCTTC.

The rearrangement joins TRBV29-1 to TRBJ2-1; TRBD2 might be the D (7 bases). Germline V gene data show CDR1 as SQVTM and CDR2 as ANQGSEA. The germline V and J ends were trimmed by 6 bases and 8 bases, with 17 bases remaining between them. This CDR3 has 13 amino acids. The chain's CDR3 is CSVGGAVRDEQFF. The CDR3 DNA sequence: TGCAGCGTGGGGGGGGCGGTTAGGGATGAGCAGTTCTTC.

CDR3 residues: CAWNLRRGYNEQFF. In DNA, the CDR3 is TGTGCCTGGAATCTTCGTCGCGGCTACAATGAGCAGTTCTTC. This chain joins TRBV30 and TRBJ2-1; D unresolved. V shed 4 bases and J shed 3 bases, with 13 bases lying between them. This CDR3 is built from 14 residues. Germline V gives CDR1 GTSNPN, CDR2 SVGIG (reference sequence).

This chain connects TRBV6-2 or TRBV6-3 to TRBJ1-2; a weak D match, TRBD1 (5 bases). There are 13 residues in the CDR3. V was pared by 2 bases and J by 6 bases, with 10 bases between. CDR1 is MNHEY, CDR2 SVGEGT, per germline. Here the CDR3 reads CASSYVGRDGYTF. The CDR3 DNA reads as TGTGCCAGCAGTTACGTGGGGCGGGATGGCTACACCTTC.

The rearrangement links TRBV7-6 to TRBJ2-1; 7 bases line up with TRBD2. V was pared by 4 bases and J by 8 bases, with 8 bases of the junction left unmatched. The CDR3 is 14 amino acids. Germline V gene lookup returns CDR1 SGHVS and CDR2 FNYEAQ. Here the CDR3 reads CASSWGGTIYEQFF. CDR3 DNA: TGTGCCAGCAGCTGGGGGGGAACAATCTATGAGCAGTTCTTC.

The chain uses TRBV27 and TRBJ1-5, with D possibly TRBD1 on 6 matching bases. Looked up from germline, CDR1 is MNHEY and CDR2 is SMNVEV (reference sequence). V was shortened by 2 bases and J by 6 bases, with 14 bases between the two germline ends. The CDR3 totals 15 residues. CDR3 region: CASSLGARGRQPQHF. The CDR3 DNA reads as TGTGCCAGCAGTTTAGGCGCCAGGGGACGTCAGCCCCAGCATTTT.

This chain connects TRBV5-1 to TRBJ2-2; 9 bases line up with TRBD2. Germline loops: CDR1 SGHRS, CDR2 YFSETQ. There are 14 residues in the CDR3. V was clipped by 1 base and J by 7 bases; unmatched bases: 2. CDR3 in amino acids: CASSLSSGVGELFF. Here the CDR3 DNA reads TGCGCCAGCAGCTTGTCTAGCGGGGTCGGGGAGCTGTTTTTT.

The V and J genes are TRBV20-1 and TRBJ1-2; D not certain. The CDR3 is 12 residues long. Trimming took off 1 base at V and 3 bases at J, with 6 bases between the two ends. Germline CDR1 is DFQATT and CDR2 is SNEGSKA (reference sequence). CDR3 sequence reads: CSARGKYYGYTF. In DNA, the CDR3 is TGCAGTGCTAGAGGGAAGTACTATGGCTACACCTTC.

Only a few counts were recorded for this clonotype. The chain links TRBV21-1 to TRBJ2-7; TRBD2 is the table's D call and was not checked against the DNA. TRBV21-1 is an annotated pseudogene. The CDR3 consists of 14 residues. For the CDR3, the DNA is TGTGCCAGCAGTGGACTAGCGCTCGCCTACGAGCAGTACGTC. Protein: CASSGLALAYEQYV.

The CDR3 reads CASSVEAGVGDEQFF. The DNA of the CDR3 is TGTGCCAGCAGCGTAGAAGCGGGAGTAGGCGATGAGCAGTTCTTC. The V call is TRBV9, the J call TRBJ2-1; 8 bases align to TRBD2. Germline V gene data show CDR1 as SGDLS and CDR2 as YYNGEE. V shed 0 bases and J 8 bases; nucleotides not matched to a gene: 7. CDR3 length: 15 amino acids.

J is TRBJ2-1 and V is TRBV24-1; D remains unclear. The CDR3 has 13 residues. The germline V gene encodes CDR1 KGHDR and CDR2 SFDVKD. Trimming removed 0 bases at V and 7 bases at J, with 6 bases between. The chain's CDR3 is CATSDLGVNEQFF. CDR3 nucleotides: TGTGCCACCAGTGATTTGGGGGTAAATGAGCAGTTCTTC.

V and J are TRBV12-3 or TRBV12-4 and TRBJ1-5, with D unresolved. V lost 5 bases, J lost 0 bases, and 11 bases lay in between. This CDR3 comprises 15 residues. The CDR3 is CASSDLSDSNQPQHF. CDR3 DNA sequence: TGTGCCAGCAGTGACCTCAGTGATAGCAATCAGCCCCAGCATTTT.

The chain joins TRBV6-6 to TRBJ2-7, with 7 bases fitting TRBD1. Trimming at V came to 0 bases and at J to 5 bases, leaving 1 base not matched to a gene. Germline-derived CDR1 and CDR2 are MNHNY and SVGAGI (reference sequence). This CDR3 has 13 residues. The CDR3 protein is CASSYSDRDEQYF. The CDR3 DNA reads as TGTGCCAGCAGTTACTCTGACAGGGACGAGCAGTACTTC.